Following are 32 T cell receptor beta chains from one sample sequenced in a study of shared clonotypes between healthy human individuals. Produced via immunoSEQ multiplex PCR; TCRdb's table is partial and in-frame only. The data hold 550,000 to 850,000 clones, with 72% observed a single time. Source material: memory CD4+ T cells sorted from blood. Subset in this sample: CD45RA-negative fraction. The origin of the receptors is a woman aged 25-40 years in good health.

This clone appeared a few times. The chain carries TRBV28 and TRBJ1-3; D may be TRBD1 (5 bases). Germline loops: CDR1 MDHEN, CDR2 SYDVKM. Trimming left V 5 bases short and J 0 bases short, with 14 bases between. This CDR3 has 16 amino acids. CDR3 DNA sequence: TGTGCCAGCAGTCCCCCCCGACAGTTCTCTGGAAACACCATATATTTT. Translated, it gives CASSPPRQFSGNTIYF.

The chain couples TRBV7-2 to TRBJ2-5, with unresolved D. The J call may be in error: the DNA end matches TRBJ2-7 better. Germline V gene data show CDR1 as SGHTA and CDR2 as FQGNSA. The CDR3 is made up of 12 amino acids. CDR3 in DNA: TGTGCCAGCAGCCTACTAACCTACGAGCAGTACTTC. This encodes CASSLLTYEQYF.

The rearrangement joins TRBV19 to TRBJ1-3; tentative D call: TRBD1 (6 bases). CDR1 is LNHDA, CDR2 SQIVND, per germline (reference sequence). There are 15 residues in the CDR3. V lost 4 bases, J lost 2 bases, and 12 bases lay in between. DNA of the CDR3: TGTGCCAGTAGTACTCAGGACAGTGCTGGAAACACCATATATTTT. Protein: CASSTQDSAGNTIYF.

The rearrangement links TRBV6-6 to TRBJ1-1, with D perhaps matching TRBD1 (6 bases). The V gene's germline CDR1 is MNHNY and CDR2 SVGAGI (reference sequence). With 7 bases removed from V and 1 base from J, the gap between germline ends came to 13 bases. CDR3 size: 14 residues. CDR3: CASTYEQGNTEAFF. CDR3 DNA sequence: TGTGCCAGCACCTACGAACAGGGGAACACTGAAGCTTTCTTT.

This clone was seen more than once but under ten times. The genes are TRBV5-1 and TRBJ1-2, with TRBD1 matching 12 bases. Trimming cost V 4 bases and J 3 bases; bases outside gene matches: 7. CDR1 is SGHRS and CDR2 is YFSETQ in the germline V gene. There are 16 residues in the CDR3. DNA of the CDR3: TGCGCCAGCAGCCCCGGGACAGGGGGCGTGTACTATGGCTACACCTTC. Protein sequence: CASSPGTGGVYYGYTF.

J is TRBJ2-2 and V is TRBV2; possibly TRBD1 for D (6 bases). Germline V CDR1 and CDR2: SNHLY, FYNNEI. V was cut by 5 bases and J by 0 bases, with 10 bases left in between. This CDR3 is 15 amino acids long. The chain's CDR3 is CASSRGTTNTGELFF. CDR3 in DNA: TGTGCCAGCAGTCGAGGGACAACGAACACCGGGGAGCTGTTTTTT.

There are a few counts of this clone. Possible read error: a much larger clone is one base away. This sequence joins TRBV28 and TRBJ1-4, with 11 bases matching TRBD1. The CDR3 extends over 15 amino acids. V was clipped by 4 bases and J by 7 bases; unmatched bases: 5. Germline V lookup: CDR1 MDHEN, CDR2 SYDVKM. The CDR3 region is CASSSPGTGGEKLFF. The CDR3 DNA is TGTGCCAGCAGTTCGCCCGGGACAGGGGGTGAAAAACTGTTTTTT.

V usage is TRBV5-1 and J usage is TRBJ2-1; no definite D call. V gave up 0 bases and J gave up 5 bases, with 6 bases separating them. Germline V lookup: CDR1 SGHRS, CDR2 YFSETQ. CDR3 length: 13 amino acids. The CDR3 DNA follows: TGCGCCAGCAGCTTGGGGGTCCACAATGAGCAGTTCTTC. Protein product: CASSLGVHNEQFF.

CDR3 in DNA: TGTGCCAGCAGCCAGCGGGATCTGACCGGGGAGCTGTTTTTT. This encodes CASSQRDLTGELFF. The chain joins TRBV2 to TRBJ2-2; 7 bases agree with TRBD2. Looked up from germline, CDR1 is SNHLY and CDR2 is FYNNEI. CDR3 length equals 14 residues. Trimming cost V 6 bases and J 5 bases; bases outside gene matches: 6.

J is TRBJ2-7 and V is TRBV27; D is perhaps TRBD1 (5 bases). V was clipped by 5 bases and J by 6 bases, with 14 bases between them. From germline, CDR1 is MNHEY and CDR2 SMNVEV (reference sequence). This CDR3 has 13 residues. The CDR3 nucleotides read TGTGCCAGCAGTAGGTCAGGGTATCTCGAGCAGTACTTC. It is translated as CASSRSGYLEQYF.

This rearrangement joins TRBV7-9 to TRBJ2-1; D is undetermined. CDR3 length equals 15 residues. Trimming stripped 7 bases from V and 8 bases from J, with 21 bases between. Germline-derived CDR1 and CDR2 are SEHNR and FQNEAQ (reference sequence). CDR3 sequence: CASTQPGIGSDEQFF. CDR3 DNA sequence: TGTGCCAGCACCCAACCGGGCATAGGGTCAGATGAGCAGTTCTTC.

This clone was recorded a few times. This rearrangement joins TRBV7-2 to TRBJ2-1, with D possibly matching TRBD2 (6 bases). The CDR3 is 14 amino acids. Trimming pared 0 bases from V and 5 bases from J, leaving 8 bases between. Germline CDR1 and CDR2: SGHTA and FQGNSA. DNA for the CDR3: TGTGCCAGCAGCTTAGCCCGGACTAACAATGAGCAGTTCTTC. Its translation is CASSLARTNNEQFF.

This rearrangement joins TRBV7-8 to TRBJ2-1; unclear D gene. Germline CDR1 and CDR2: SGHVS and FQNEAQ. CDR3 length: 12 residues. Trimming cost V 4 bases and J 10 bases, with 11 bases left between them. This CDR3 is CASSSSLGEQFF. CDR3 in DNA: TGTGCCAGCAGCTCTAGTCTTGGGGAGCAGTTCTTC.

This clone was found a few times. This specimen includes other DNA sequences encoding the same CDR3. The chain couples TRBV18 to TRBJ2-7, with D perhaps TRBD2 (5 bases). This CDR3 is 13 amino acids long. Per germline, CDR1 KGHSH and CDR2 LQKENI. Trimming stripped 3 bases from V and 4 bases from J, with 10 bases between. The CDR3: CASSPARGYEQYF. As DNA, the CDR3 is TGTGCCAGCTCACCGGCTCGGGGTTACGAGCAGTACTTC.

The chain joins TRBV27 to TRBJ1-5; D gene ambiguous. Germline-derived CDR1 and CDR2 are MNHEY and SMNVEV (reference sequence). The CDR3 has 15 amino acids. V was clipped by 4 bases and J by 10 bases, with 20 bases between them. The CDR3 region has the DNA TGTGCCAGCAGTTCGGGCAGTCCCCTCCTATTTCCCCAGCATTTT. Protein: CASSSGSPLLFPQHF.

V gene TRBV7-8 combines with J gene TRBJ2-3; D remains ambiguous. Deletions cut 5 bases from V and 7 bases from J, with 19 bases between. CDR1 and CDR2 from the germline V gene are SGHVS and FQNEAQ. The CDR3 is 15 amino acids. The CDR3 DNA reads as TGTGCCAGCAGCCCCCGGCTAGTTGTAGTATATACGCAGTATTTT. Translation: CASSPRLVVVYTQYF.

This clone was picked up a small number of times. The V call is TRBV5-1, the J call TRBJ2-7, with TRBD2 as a possible D gene (6 bases). This CDR3 region has 12 residues. V gave up 4 bases and J gave up 12 bases, with 17 bases separating them. The V gene's germline CDR1 is SGHRS and CDR2 YFSETQ. DNA for the CDR3: TGCGCCAGCAGCCCGGACTGGGGGGAGATGTACTTC. Amino acid sequence: CASSPDWGEMYF.

This clone appeared once. V usage is TRBV10-3 and J usage is TRBJ2-2; D tentatively fits TRBD1 or TRBD2 (6 bases each). The germline gives CDR1 ENHRY, CDR2 SYGVKD. The V end was cut by 5 bases, the J end by 4 bases, with 11 bases between. The CDR3 totals 14 residues. The CDR3 nucleotides read TGTGCCATCAGTCCAGGGGAGGTCACCGGGGAGCTGTTTTTT. Translation gives CAISPGEVTGELFF.

The chain is built from TRBV7-9 and TRBJ2-7; D ambiguous. With 5 bases removed from V and 7 bases from J, the gap between germline ends came to 15 bases. The CDR3 has 13 residues. In germline, CDR1 is SEHNR, CDR2 FQNEAQ (reference sequence). For the CDR3, the DNA is TGTGCCAGCAGCAAATCAACCCATCGAGAGCAGTACTTC. This sequence encodes CASSKSTHREQYF. The entire variable domain, with the rest obtained from reference TRBV7-9 and TRBJ2-7, is as follows: DTGVSQNPRHKITKRGQNVTFRCDPISEHNRLYWYRQTLGQGPEFLTYFQNEAQLEKSRLLSDRFSAERPKGSFSTLEIQRTEQGDSAMYLCASSKSTHREQYFGPGTRLTVT.

This chain uses TRBV2 with TRBJ2-1; 12 positions agree with TRBD2. The CDR3 length is 17 residues. V lost 5 bases and J lost 11; bases outside the gene matches: 16. Germline V CDR1 and CDR2: SNHLY, FYNNEI. The CDR3 protein is CASSPPDPSGRAGKQFF. The CDR3 nucleotides read TGTGCCAGCAGTCCCCCGGATCCTAGCGGGAGGGCGGGAAAGCAGTTCTTC.

J is TRBJ2-2 and V is TRBV6-1, with D possibly matching TRBD1 (5 bases). V was cut by 8 bases and J by 1 base, with 11 bases left in between. CDR3 length: 14 residues. Germline V lookup: CDR1 MNHNS, CDR2 SASEGT. As DNA, the CDR3 is TGTGCCAGCCTAAGCCAGGGGAACACCGGGGAGCTGTTTTTT. The encoded protein is CASLSQGNTGELFF.

This clone showed up just a few times. V is TRBV18 and J is TRBJ1-3, with D unclear. The CDR3 sequence is 15 residues long. The germline V gene has CDR1 KGHSH and CDR2 LQKENI. V was trimmed by 3 bases and J by 4 bases, leaving 13 bases between them. The CDR3 DNA reads as TGTGCCAGCTCACCCCAGGCGGCGCGGGGAAACACCATATATTTT. It encodes CASSPQAARGNTIYF. The whole variable domain, filled in from reference TRBV18 and TRBJ1-3, reads NAGVMQNPRHLVRRRGQEARLRCSPMKGHSHVYWYRQLPEEGLKFMVYLQKENIIDESGMPKERFSAEFPKEGPSILRIQQVVRGDSAAYFCASSPQAARGNTIYFGEGSWLTVV.

Concerning this clone itself: A much larger clone sits a single nucleotide away, making a read error possible. Other DNA sequences in this specimen translate into the identical CDR3. The chain couples TRBV7-2 to TRBJ1-5; D unresolved. Germline values: CDR1 SGHTA, CDR2 FQGNSA. The CDR3 totals 13 residues. Trimming shortened V by 2 bases and J by 3 bases, and 5 bases separated the two germline ends. CDR3 protein: CASSLQVNQPQHF. CDR3 coding DNA: TGTGCCAGCAGCTTACAGGTCAATCAGCCCCAGCATTTT.

This rearrangement joins TRBV28 to TRBJ1-5; 8 bases are shared with TRBD1. Germline CDR1 reads MDHEN; CDR2 reads SYDVKM. V lost 4 bases and J lost 9; bases outside the gene matches: 8. The CDR3 contains 14 residues. The CDR3 DNA follows: TGTGCCAGCAGTTCGCGACAGGGGTTAAGGCCCCAGCATTTT. Protein product: CASSSRQGLRPQHF.

This chain uses TRBV29-1 with TRBJ2-1, with unresolved D. V lost 2 bases and J 9 bases, leaving 14 bases between the germline ends. The germline CDR1 and CDR2 sequences are SQVTM and ANQGSEA. The CDR3 has 13 amino acids. The DNA for the CDR3 is TGCAGCGTTGAATTAAGTAGGCTTCTTGAGCAGTTCTTC. Translation gives CSVELSRLLEQFF.

The chain has TRBV11-1 and TRBJ2-7, with 12 bases fitting TRBD1. There are 16 residues in the CDR3. CDR1 is SGHAT and CDR2 is FQDESV in the germline V gene (reference sequence). J gave up 5 bases and V 3 bases, and 8 bases lay outside the gene matches. CDR3 residues: CASSFVLGTGGDEQYF. The CDR3 region has the DNA TGTGCCAGCAGCTTCGTGCTTGGGACAGGGGGCGACGAGCAGTACTTC.

As DNA, the CDR3 is TGTGCCAGTAGGAGGGACTTCTCTGGGGCCAACGTCCTGACTTTC. Its translation: CASRRDFSGANVLTF. V is TRBV19 and J is TRBJ2-6, with D tentatively TRBD2 (6 bases). The CDR3 is made up of 15 amino acids. CDR1 and CDR2 from the germline V gene are LNHDA and SQIVND (reference sequence). The V and J ends lost 6 bases and 0 bases respectively, with 9 bases between them.

CDR3 in amino acids: CSVSAGLAGGDTDTQYF. The DNA for the CDR3 is TGCAGCGTTTCCGCCGGACTAGCGGGAGGTGACACAGATACGCAGTATTTT. The V and J genes are TRBV29-1 and TRBJ2-3; 14 positions match TRBD2. CDR3 length: 17 residues. Germline V gene sequence: CDR1 SQVTM, CDR2 ANQGSEA. J was trimmed by 2 bases and V by 5 bases; bases with no gene match: 9.

The chain joins TRBV25-1 to TRBJ2-1; 11 positions agree with TRBD2. Per germline, CDR1 MGHDK and CDR2 SYGVNS. V lost 9 bases, J lost 7 bases, and 8 bases stayed unmatched. This CDR3 contains 14 residues. The CDR3 DNA follows: TGTGCCAGTCTAGGACTAGCGGGTCTGAATGAGCAGTTCTTC. It codes for CASLGLAGLNEQFF.

This chain joins TRBV29-1 and TRBJ2-5; 9 bases are shared with TRBD1. The DNA matches TRBJ2-7 better at its end, which makes the J call doubtful. Germline CDR1 reads SQVTM; CDR2 reads ANQGSEA. This CDR3 is built from 14 residues. The CDR3 spells CSVFLGTGNYEQYF. CDR3 nucleotide sequence: TGCAGCGTATTCCTCGGGACAGGGAACTACGAGCAGTACTTC.

The chain is built from TRBV18 and TRBJ2-3; 7 bases are a match to TRBD2. The trim removed 8 bases at V and 6 bases at J, leaving 11 bases unmatched. The CDR3 sequence is 14 residues long. Germline V CDR1 and CDR2: KGHSH, LQKENI. The CDR3 coding sequence is TGTGCCAGCGCAAGCGGGGCGGTAGACGATACGCAGTATTTT. As protein: CASASGAVDDTQYF.

This clone was seen a few times. The sample carries other DNA sequences with the same CDR3. The chain joins TRBV18 to TRBJ2-5; D uncertain. The germline V and J ends were trimmed by 2 bases and 1 base, with 5 bases remaining between them. The CDR3 runs to 13 residues. CDR1 is KGHSH, CDR2 LQKENI, per germline. CDR3 residues: CASSPTAQETQYF. DNA for the CDR3: TGTGCCAGCTCACCAACTGCCCAAGAGACCCAGTACTTC.